Presented here are 18 T cell receptor beta chains from one specimen sequenced in a study of cytomegalovirus exposure and HLA in healthy donors. The table came from immunoSEQ multiplex PCR; TCRdb's copy has only in-frame clones and leaves some out. The repertoire holds 90,000 to 150,000 clones, approximately 90% seen once, with about 6% in the top ten. What was sequenced was PBMCs. Source of these receptors: a woman aged 18-29 years in good health and CMV-seropositive.

This chain joins TRBV5-4 and TRBJ1-1; a weak D match, TRBD1 (6 bases). Trimming pared 1 base from V and 4 bases from J, leaving 11 bases between. This CDR3 region has 14 residues. The germline gives CDR1 SGHNT, CDR2 YYREEE (reference sequence). CDR3 sequence (DNA): TGTGCCAGCAGCTTGCGGGGGGCCCTCACTGAAGCTTTCTTT. Encoded protein: CASSLRGALTEAFF.

The chain couples TRBV30 to TRBJ1-3; D remains ambiguous. With 5 bases removed from V and 8 bases from J, the gap between germline ends came to 10 bases. Germline CDR1 is GTSNPN and CDR2 is SVGIG (reference sequence). This CDR3 spans 11 amino acids. The CDR3 DNA follows: TGTGCCTGGGGCCTGGCGGACACCATATATTTT. Translation gives CAWGLADTIYF. Full variable domain (outside the CDR3, taken from reference TRBV30 and TRBJ1-3): SQTIHQWPATLVQPVGSPLSLECTVEGTSNPNLYWYRQAAGRGLQLLFYSVGIGQISSEVPQNLSASRPQDRQFILSSKKLLLSDSGFYLCAWGLADTIYFGEGSWLTVV.

V and J are TRBV6-1 and TRBJ1-5; tentatively, D is TRBD1 (5 bases). This CDR3 is built from 18 residues. Trimming stripped 2 bases from V and 0 bases from J, with 17 bases between. Germline CDR1 is MNHNS and CDR2 is SASEGT. CDR3 coding DNA: TGTGCCAGCAGTGAACCAGAACAGGCGTTCAATAGCAATCAGCCCCAGCATTTT. Its translation: CASSEPEQAFNSNQPQHF.

The chain employs TRBV29-1 and TRBJ2-7; D uncertain. Trimming removed 5 bases from V and 7 bases from J, with 12 bases in between. This CDR3 has 11 amino acids. Germline V gives CDR1 SQVTM, CDR2 ANQGSEA. The CDR3 coding sequence is TGCAGCGTTCAGGTCGTTTGGGAGCAGTACTTC. Translation: CSVQVVWEQYF.

V is TRBV28 and J is TRBJ2-7, with 7 bases aligning to TRBD2. The CDR3 has 15 amino acids. CDR1 is MDHEN, CDR2 SYDVKM, per germline. Trimming took 6 bases from V and 0 from J; bases not matched to a gene: 8. The CDR3 loop reads CASSPSGISSYEQYF. As DNA, the CDR3 is TGTGCCAGCAGCCCCAGCGGGATAAGCTCCTACGAGCAGTACTTC.

This chain connects TRBV18 to TRBJ1-3; D is uncertain. Germline V gene sequence: CDR1 KGHSH, CDR2 LQKENI. This CDR3 comprises 15 residues. The V end was cut by 2 bases, the J end by 0 bases, with 8 bases between. The CDR3 region has the DNA TGTGCCAGCTCACCAGGGCTATACTCTGGAAACACCATATATTTT. Encoded protein: CASSPGLYSGNTIYF.

The V call is TRBV7-9, the J call TRBJ2-2; TRBD2 aligns across 9 bases. This CDR3 is built from 17 residues. Per germline, CDR1 SEHNR and CDR2 FQNEAQ (reference sequence). The V segment lost 4 bases and the J segment 7 bases; nucleotides outside the gene matches: 13. CDR3 sequence reads: CASSSARAGGSHGELFF. CDR3 nucleotide sequence: TGTGCCAGCAGCTCGGCTCGGGCGGGGGGGTCCCACGGGGAGCTGTTTTTT.

This chain uses TRBV19 with TRBJ1-5; D unclear. V dropped 0 bases and J dropped 5 bases, with 8 bases sitting between them. Germline loops: CDR1 LNHDA, CDR2 SQIVND (reference sequence). The CDR3 is 14 amino acids. In DNA, the CDR3 is TGTGCCAGTAGTATAGAGAGGTTGTATCAGCCCCAGCATTTT. It encodes CASSIERLYQPQHF.

The chain is built from TRBV28 and TRBJ2-7; D ambiguous. The V gene's germline CDR1 is MDHEN and CDR2 SYDVKM. The CDR3 runs to 14 residues. V lost 4 bases and J 3 bases, leaving 13 bases between the germline ends. The CDR3 nucleotides read TGTGCCAGCAGTTATCCGGGTATAAGCTACGAGCAGTACTTC. As protein: CASSYPGISYEQYF.

The chain carries TRBV7-8 and TRBJ2-7, with TRBD1 matching 7 bases. Per the germline V gene, CDR1 is SGHVS and CDR2 is FQNEAQ. Trimming cost V 0 bases and J 5 bases; bases outside gene matches: 4. This CDR3 spans 14 amino acids. In DNA, the CDR3 is TGTGCCAGCAGCTTAGCGACAGGGATCGACGAGCAGTACTTC. Residues: CASSLATGIDEQYF.

The CDR3 reads CASSLQGRLEQYF. CDR3 nucleotides: TGCGCCAGCAGCTTGCAGGGGAGACTCGAGCAGTACTTC. The gene calls are TRBV5-1 and TRBJ2-7; tentative D call: TRBD1 (6 bases). The germline V and J ends were trimmed by 1 base and 6 bases, with 11 bases remaining between them. The CDR3 loop spans 13 amino acids. The germline CDR1 and CDR2 sequences are SGHRS and YFSETQ.

The CDR3 DNA reads TGTGCCAGCAGCCAAGATCTGAGAAATCAGCCCCAGCATTTT. Its protein product is CASSQDLRNQPQHF. This chain links TRBV4-2 with TRBJ1-5; no clear D. With 0 bases removed from V and 4 bases from J, the gap between germline ends came to 7 bases. There are 14 residues in the CDR3. CDR1 and CDR2 (germline): LGHNA, YNFKEQ.

The V call is TRBV18, the J call TRBJ2-7, with 7 positions matching TRBD1. The ends lost 3 bases at V and 6 bases at J; junction bases unmatched: 5. Germline assignment: CDR1 KGHSH and CDR2 LQKENI. The CDR3 loop spans 13 amino acids. CDR3 nucleotides: TGTGCCAGCTCACCTGACAGGGCCGCCGAGCAGTACTTC. Protein sequence: CASSPDRAAEQYF.

The chain couples TRBV7-3 to TRBJ2-1; 11 nucleotides align to TRBD1. Germline V gene lookup returns CDR1 SGHTA and CDR2 FQGTGA. This CDR3 has 15 residues. V gave up 5 bases and J gave up 3 bases; unmatched junction bases: 3. CDR3 sequence reads: CASSPGTGGYNEQFF. The CDR3 nucleotides are TGTGCCAGCAGCCCCGGGACAGGGGGCTACAATGAGCAGTTCTTC.

The chain uses TRBV14 and TRBJ2-2, with 8 bases fitting TRBD1. The CDR3 covers 16 residues. V lost 5 bases and J lost 0; bases outside the gene matches: 5. The germline V gene encodes CDR1 SGHDN and CDR2 FVKESK. In nucleotides, the CDR3 is TGTGCCAGCAGCTTCGGACAGGGTGCGAACACCGGGGAGCTGTTTTTT. Protein: CASSFGQGANTGELFF.

The rearrangement links TRBV13 to TRBJ2-1; 7 nucleotides line up with TRBD1. Germline lookup yields CDR1 PRHDT and CDR2 FYEKMQ (reference sequence). This CDR3 contains 14 residues. V shed 1 base and J 13 bases; nucleotides not matched to a gene: 10. This CDR3 is CASSLASGGNRQFF. The DNA for the CDR3 is TGTGCCAGCAGCTTAGCCTCAGGGGGAAATCGACAGTTCTTC.

The V call is TRBV19, the J call TRBJ1-5; D is unresolved. Germline loops: CDR1 LNHDA, CDR2 SQIVND (reference sequence). The CDR3 runs 12 residues. Trimming took 7 bases from V and 2 from J, leaving 6 bases between them. The CDR3 coding sequence is TGTGCCAGTAAATTCGGCAATCAGCCCCAGCATTTT. This translates into CASKFGNQPQHF. The whole variable domain, remainder taken from reference TRBV19 and TRBJ1-5, is DGGITQSPKYLFRKEGQNVTLSCEQNLNHDAMYWYRQDPGQGLRLIYYSQIVNDFQKGDIAEGYSVSREKKESFPLTVTSAQKNPTAFYLCASKFGNQPQHFGDGTRLSIL.

V and J are TRBV9 and TRBJ2-3; tentative D call: TRBD2 (5 bases). This CDR3 has 13 residues. CDR1 is SGDLS and CDR2 is YYNGEE in the germline V gene. V shed 3 bases and J shed 4 bases, with 9 bases lying between them. This chain's CDR3 is CASSAPSSDTQYF. The CDR3 nucleotides are TGTGCCAGCAGCGCTCCTAGCTCAGATACGCAGTATTTT. Combining the CDR3 with reference TRBV9 and TRBJ2-3 gives the whole variable domain DSGVTQTPKHLITATGQRVTLRCSPRSGDLSVYWYQQSLDQGLQFLIQYYNGEERAKGNILERFSAQQFPDLHSELNLSSLELGDSALYFCASSAPSSDTQYFGPGTRLTVL.